A single T cell receptor (beta chain) is shown here with its context. Its antigen is unidentified. V lost 1 base and J lost 4, with 9 bases in between. CDR1 and CDR2 (germline): SGHRS, YFSETQ. There are 15 residues in the CDR3. This specimen belongs to a study of STAT3 mutations in large granular lymphocyte leukemia. Study background: Canonical activating STAT3 mutations were detected in roughly half of the longitudinally sequenced T-LGLL patients.

The protocol was immunoSEQ multiplex PCR, while the TCRdb copy is restricted to in-frame clones and leaves out a portion. The sample has approximately 42,000 clones, 80% to 85% seen once. Findings and caveats of the study: In T-cell large granular lymphocyte leukemia, about half of patients showed multiple immunodominant subclonotypes.

The chain employs TRBV5-1 and TRBJ1-6; possible D gene TRBD1, 5 bases. Sequencing used PBMCs. The receptor comes from a human donor with T large granular lymphocyte leukemia. Some clones in this sample may be carry-over from other donors' samples. The CDR3 is CASSLSRAYNSPLHF. The CDR3 DNA reads TGCGCCAGCAGCTTGTCCAGGGCTTATAATTCACCCCTCCACTTT.